A selection of T cell receptor beta chains follows, all from one sample in a study of blood T cell repertoires in COVID-19. Sequencing was performed with immunoSEQ multiplex PCR; in TCRdb, only in-frame clones are kept and a portion is missing. The sample consists of around 100,000 clones, approximately 80% of them appearing once. The source material was peripheral blood. Source of these receptors: an older woman with acute or convalescent COVID-19. Both conserved end residues are part of each CDR3. The D gene is left open where the match is weak. Size tells how often a clone was seen (once, few, many) or the class of an expanded clone, and some rows leave it out.

j_gene,d_gene,v_gene,abundance,CDR3nt,CDR3aa
TRBJ1-2,NA,TRBV4-1,NA,TGCGCCAGCAGCCAAGATCCGGCGGCAGGGGCTGGTTACACCTTC,CASSQDPAAGAGYTF
TRBJ1-1,NA,TRBV19,NA,TGTGCCAGTAGTGCAACGGGACTTAATCGGATGAACACTGAAGCTTTCTTT,CASSATGLNRMNTEAFF
TRBJ2-5,NA,TRBV10-3,NA,TGTGCCATCAGTGACGGGGGGCCCGGGGAGACCCAGTACTTC,CAISDGGPGETQYF
TRBJ1-2,NA,TRBV3-1/TRBV3-2,NA,TGTGCCAGCAGCTCACAGGCAAGCCCCCTTGGCTACACCTTC,CASSSQASPLGYTF
TRBJ2-3,TRBD2,TRBV10-3,few,TGTGCCATCAGCGAATTGTCGGGGGGAGGGACAGATACGCAGTATTTT,CAISELSGGGTDTQYF
TRBJ1-1,TRBD1,TRBV11-2,NA,TGTGCCAGCAGCTTGGGGACAGGGACCACTGAAGCTTTCTTT,CASSLGTGTTEAFF
TRBJ2-7,TRBD1,TRBV3-1/TRBV3-2,NA,TGTGCCAGCAGCCAAGGGGGGACAGCCTCCTACGAGCAGTACTTC,CASSQGGTASYEQYF
TRBJ1-4,NA,TRBV19,NA,TGTGCCAGTGGACTTTCGGCTAATGAAAAACTGTTTTTT,CASGLSANEKLFF
TRBJ1-3,NA,TRBV11-2,NA,TGTGCCAGCAGCTTTGGGCCGCTGTACTCTGGAAACACCATATATTTT,CASSFGPLYSGNTIYF
TRBJ2-3,NA,TRBV6-4,NA,TGTGCCAGCAGTGCTATGACCGGAGTGGCAGATACGCAGTATTTT,CASSAMTGVADTQYF
TRBJ1-5,TRBD1,TRBV7-2,NA,TGTGCCAGCAGCCCAATGGGACAGGGCCGATCGGGGGGCAATCAGCCCCAGCATTTT,CASSPMGQGRSGGNQPQHF
TRBJ1-6,NA,TRBV20-1,NA,TGCAGTGCCCCGGGAGATTCACCCCTCCACTTT,CSAPGDSPLHF
TRBJ2-2,NA,TRBV3-1/TRBV3-2,few,TGTGCCAGCTCCGGGCTGGGGGCCACCGGGGAGCTGTTTTTT,CASSGLGATGELFF
TRBJ2-7,NA,TRBV2,NA,TGTGCCAGCAGTACAGGGTACGAGCAGTACTTC,CASSTGYEQYF
TRBJ1-1,NA,TRBV10-3,once,TGTGCCATCAGTGGCTTTTCCCGGGATTCGAACACTGAAGCTTTCTTT,CAISGFSRDSNTEAFF
TRBJ2-5,NA,TRBV24-1,NA,TGTGCCACCAGTGATTTTAGGACCCAGTACTTC,CATSDFRTQYF
TRBJ1-1,NA,TRBV9,NA,TGTGCCAGCAGCGTCTGGGGGGACAACACTGAAGCTTTCTTT,CASSVWGDNTEAFF
TRBJ1-1,TRBD1,TRBV12-5,NA,TGTGCTAGTGCCGCGACAGGGGGGGACACTGAAGCTTTCTTT,CASAATGGDTEAFF
TRBJ1-1,TRBD1,TRBV6-5,few,TGTGCCAGCAGTTGGACAGGGTCGAACACTGAAGCTTTCTTT,CASSWTGSNTEAFF
TRBJ2-7,NA,TRBV7-6,NA,TGTGCCAGCAGCTACGGCGGGAACTCCTACGAGCAGTACTTC,CASSYGGNSYEQYF
TRBJ2-2,TRBD2,TRBV6-5,once,TGTGCCAGCAGGACTAGCCCCGGGGAGCTGTTTTTT,CASRTSPGELFF
TRBJ1-3,NA,TRBV19,NA,TGTGCCAGTAGGGCGGACGGGACTGGAAACACCATATATTTT,CASRADGTGNTIYF
TRBJ1-4,NA,TRBV7-9,NA,TGTGCCAGCAGCTTCGAGGGGGCTAATGAAAAACTGTTTTTT,CASSFEGANEKLFF
TRBJ1-5,NA,TRBV30,NA,TGTGCCTGGAGTGGGCAGGGGCACCAGCCCCAGCATTTT,CAWSGQGHQPQHF
TRBJ2-2,NA,TRBV9,NA,TGTGCCAGCAGCGACTTCAGGGTTGGCGGGGAGCTGTTTTTT,CASSDFRVGGELFF